This T cell receptor (beta chain) was obtained from a study of blood T cell repertoires in COVID-19 (dated by TCRdb to the early 2020s). Regarding the study in general: Collaborator samples came from the United States, Italy and Spain and covered acute and convalescent phases of COVID-19. The material from the prospective study consisted of cDNA or gDNA derived from T cells, B-cell-depleted T cells, or PBMCs. Subjects who had been exposed to COVID-19, were actively infected with it, or had recovered from it provided the deeply sampled blood TCRbeta repertoires that made up the dataset. The repertoires were made available in a free public database intended to serve as a resource for research on the immune response to SARS-CoV-2. The samples were drawn from two sources: the first 160 participants of the ongoing ImmuneRACE study, and 1,000 to 1,500 subjects contributed by 6 global collaborators. Nearly every sample came with metadata listing a de-identified subject ID, COVID-19 status, age in years and sex. Where HLA class I and class II types were available, the types were taken from metadata supplied by the sample provider, not from assay-based typing. Study-wide findings and limitations: The quantity of clinical and demographic metadata differed by source and by participant and was supplied without curation.

With regard to this clone: Its antigen is unknown. Qualities for individual bases were not recorded, and no much larger clone is one base off.

TCRbeta CDR3 regions were amplified from genomic DNA by means of the immunoSEQ Assay, a bias-controlled multiplex PCR. The paper's data handling went like this. Within the assay, amplification of reference gene primers was used to estimate how many nucleated cells each sample contained. Sequence reads were collapsed and filtered to measure the absolute abundance of every unique TCRbeta CDR3 rearrangement. Productive Simpson clonality was computed per sample as the square root of Simpson's diversity index over productive rearrangements. The table was pulled from immuneACCESS by TCRdb, which kept in-frame rearrangements only. Such tables lose some clones; where checked, under half of the loss comes from unresolved V genes, and the rest has no known cause. The V and J calls and the clone size are those of that table, but D and trimming were determined from the DNA. Across this sample there are some 170,000 clones, with around 81% seen only once. 5% to 6% of the sample lies in the top ten.

The junction carries 14 bases between V and J, which are trimmed by 3 bases and 8 bases respectively. Inclusive of the bounding cysteine and valine, the CDR3 is 13 residues long. Only the CDR3 region is kept as DNA, spanning 39 bases read in frame from base 1. The germline V gene specifies MGHRA as CDR1 and YSYEKL as CDR2. In the prospective study, participants were about 18 to 95 years old, resided in about two dozen geographic areas of the United States, and were enrolled through a virtual design. In the prospective study, participants were assigned to cohorts based on the clinical history participants reported in a screening survey and a study questionnaire. ImmuneRACE Cohort 3 recovered participants were defined by two consecutive negative NP/OP PCR tests, healthcare professional clearance, or symptom resolution. Mobile phlebotomists in the prospective study collected whole blood, serum and a nasopharyngeal or oropharyngeal swab from every participant. Over a 2-month period, participants in the prospective study had the option of providing additional blood draws and questionnaires. Blood samples from the prospective study were shipped frozen or at room temperature prior to DNA extraction.

Sequenced material: PBMCs or T cells enriched from blood (not recorded which). The chain is made from TRBV4-1 and TRBJ2-7; TRBD2 might be the D gene, on 5 matching bases. The clonotype was recovered from a man aged 35-49 years who had recovered from COVID-19. The encoded CDR3 is CASSQLPDGKQYV. The bases are TGCGCCAGCAGCCAGTTACCCGACGGGAAGCAGTACGTC.